This entry lists 16 T cell receptor beta chains sequenced from one sample in a study of lymphopenia after photon versus proton radiotherapy. Profiling relied on immunoSEQ multiplex PCR, and the TCRdb table lists in-frame clones only, not all of them. Of fewer than 65,000 clones in the sample, approximately 84% were seen once. Sample: peripheral blood, taken from a patient treated with photon-based radiotherapy. All receptors come from a man aged 40-49 years with gastric cancer.

This chain connects TRBV6-6 to TRBJ2-2; tentatively, D is TRBD1 (7 bases). Germline CDR1 is MNHNY and CDR2 is SVGAGI (reference sequence). The CDR3 is made up of 16 amino acids. Trimming shortened V by 7 bases and J by 3 bases, and 18 bases separated the two germline ends. CDR3 protein: CASTSGGTVDTGELFF. Written as DNA, the CDR3 is TGTGCCAGCACCTCTGGAGGGACAGTAGACACCGGGGAGCTGTTTTTT.

This clone was found a few times. V usage is TRBV19 and J usage is TRBJ1-4; D call uncertain. The ends were cut back, 7 bases at V and 3 bases at J, with 12 bases in the middle. The CDR3 extends over 14 amino acids. CDR1 and CDR2 (germline): LNHDA, SQIVND (reference sequence). CDR3 nucleotides: TGTGCCAGTAATCCGCAGAGTTCTAATGAAAAACTGTTTTTT. It translates to CASNPQSSNEKLFF.

The genes are TRBV11-2 and TRBJ2-5; 9 nucleotides align to TRBD2. V gave up 5 bases and J gave up 0 bases; unmatched junction bases: 16. Per germline, CDR1 SGHAT and CDR2 FQNNGV. The CDR3 is 19 amino acids. The CDR3: CASSLLGYFSGGDQETQYF. CDR3 DNA: TGTGCCAGCAGCCTCTTAGGCTATTTTAGCGGGGGAGACCAAGAGACCCAGTACTTC. Drawing the rest from reference TRBV11-2 and TRBJ2-5, the complete variable domain is EAGVAQSPRYKIIEKRQSVAFWCNPISGHATLYWYQQILGQGPKLLIQFQNNGVVDDSQLPKDRFSAERLKGVDSTLKIQPAKLEDSAVYLCASSLLGYFSGGDQETQYFGPGTRLLVL.

The chain couples TRBV10-2 to TRBJ2-5, with 8 bases lining up with TRBD1. Germline V gives CDR1 WSHSY, CDR2 SAAADI. The junction had 4 bases not matched to a gene; V was cut back by 2 bases and J by 5 bases. The CDR3 length is 14 residues. In DNA form, the CDR3 reads TGCGCCAGCAGTGAGAACAGGGGGTCCGAGACCCAGTACTTC. It specifies CASSENRGSETQYF.

The rearrangement uses TRBV30 and TRBJ1-5; D remains unclear. Germline loops: CDR1 GTSNPN, CDR2 SVGIG (reference sequence). The CDR3 spans 13 residues. V lost 2 bases, J lost 5 bases, and 10 bases lay in between. CDR3 protein: CAWSREGDQPQHF. In DNA form, the CDR3 reads TGTGCCTGGAGTAGGGAGGGCGATCAGCCCCAGCATTTT.

This clone was seen once. The chain carries TRBV5-1 and TRBJ2-7, with 10 positions matching TRBD1. CDR3 length equals 13 residues. The V gene's germline CDR1 is SGHRS and CDR2 YFSETQ. V shed 6 bases, J shed 3 bases, and the junction held 3 bases outside the gene matches. CDR3 sequence: CASTWDRGYEQYF. The CDR3 DNA follows: TGCGCCAGCACCTGGGACAGGGGCTACGAGCAGTACTTC.

This chain links TRBV4-3 with TRBJ2-7; 8 nucleotides line up with TRBD1. Trimming took 1 base from V and 4 from J; bases not matched to a gene: 3. The CDR3 has 14 amino acids. The germline V gene has CDR1 LGHNA and CDR2 YSLEER. Here the CDR3 DNA reads TGCGCCAGCAGCCAAGGGACAGGGCCTTACGAGCAGTACTTC. It is translated as CASSQGTGPYEQYF.

The gene calls are TRBV29-1 and TRBJ1-1; 8 bases fit TRBD1. CDR1 and CDR2 from the germline V gene are SQVTM and ANQGSEA. The CDR3 length is 15 residues. The V and J ends lost 6 bases and 0 bases, in that order; junction bases with no gene match: 9. CDR3 loop: CSVPTGVSMNTEAFF. The CDR3 DNA follows: TGCAGCGTGCCGACAGGGGTCAGCATGAACACTGAAGCTTTCTTT.

The chain uses TRBV6-5 and TRBJ1-1; 11 bases are shared with TRBD1. With V trimmed by 5 bases and J by 7 bases, 3 bases remained unmatched. CDR3 size: 13 residues. Germline CDR1 reads MNHEY; CDR2 reads SVGAGI. DNA of the CDR3: TGTGCCAGCAGTCGGGGACAGGGGGGTGAAGCTTTCTTT. Translation: CASSRGQGGEAFF.

The CDR3 reads CASSLGGYNSPLHF. The CDR3 coding sequence is TGCGCCAGCAGCTTAGGGGGCTATAATTCACCCCTCCACTTT. This rearrangement joins TRBV5-1 to TRBJ1-6; D is possibly TRBD1 (6 bases). The germline V gene has CDR1 SGHRS and CDR2 YFSETQ. This CDR3 is 14 amino acids long. With 2 bases removed from V and 3 bases from J, the gap between germline ends came to 6 bases.

The chain is built from TRBV9 and TRBJ1-5, with D possibly TRBD1 on 6 matching bases. The CDR3 consists of 14 residues. From germline, CDR1 is SGDLS and CDR2 YYNGEE. The V end lost 3 bases, the J end lost 9 bases, and 16 bases lay between the germline ends. The CDR3 reads CASSATDSWWPQHF. CDR3 nucleotides: TGTGCCAGCAGCGCTACGGACAGCTGGTGGCCCCAGCATTTT.

CDR3 loop: CASSFWGRAEIGELFF. Here the CDR3 DNA reads TGTGCCAGCAGTTTTTGGGGCAGGGCTGAGATCGGGGAGCTGTTTTTT. V and J are TRBV27 and TRBJ2-2; TRBD1 might be the D (5 bases). The CDR3 runs 16 residues. The germline CDR1 and CDR2 sequences are MNHEY and SMNVEV (reference sequence). V lost 3 bases, J lost 7 bases, and 18 bases lay in between.

The chain carries TRBV5-5 and TRBJ1-3, with D maybe TRBD1 (6 bases). This CDR3 has 13 amino acids. Trimming shortened V by 0 bases and J by 8 bases, and 9 bases separated the two germline ends. Germline V gives CDR1 SGHKS, CDR2 YYEKEE (reference sequence). CDR3 nucleotide sequence: TGTGCCAGCAGCTTGGCGTCAGGGGACACCATATATTTT. This gives the protein CASSLASGDTIYF. Together with reference TRBV5-5 and TRBJ1-3, the CDR3 gives the full variable domain: DAGVTQSPTHLIKTRGQQVTLRCSPISGHKSVSWYQQVLGQGPQFIFQYYEKEERGRGNFPDRFSARQFPNYSSELNVNALLLGDSALYLCASSLASGDTIYFGEGSWLTVV.

CDR3 DNA sequence: TGTGCCAGCAGCCCCTCCCGGGACAGGGGTCCCTCTGGGGCCAACGTCCTGACTTTC. This translates into CASSPSRDRGPSGANVLTF. The chain uses TRBV4-2 and TRBJ2-6; the match to TRBD1 covers 10 bases. The germline CDR1 and CDR2 sequences are LGHNA and YNFKEQ. CDR3 size: 19 residues. Trimming cost V 4 bases and J 0 bases; bases outside gene matches: 9.

This sequence joins TRBV9 and TRBJ2-1, with 7 positions matching TRBD1. V was pared by 4 bases and J by 1 base, with 5 bases of the junction left unmatched. The germline V gene has CDR1 SGDLS and CDR2 YYNGEE. The CDR3 contains 15 residues. The DNA of the CDR3 is TGTGCCAGCAGCCCCCGGGACAGATCCTACAATGAGCAGTTCTTC. Translated: CASSPRDRSYNEQFF.

The chain couples TRBV2 to TRBJ2-5; no clear D. Germline CDR1 and CDR2: SNHLY and FYNNEI. The CDR3 sequence is 14 residues long. The germline V and J ends were trimmed by 4 bases and 2 bases, with 11 bases remaining between them. CDR3 amino acids: CASSVGSLQETQYF. In nucleotides, the CDR3 is TGTGCCAGCAGTGTTGGTTCCTTACAAGAGACCCAGTACTTC. Together with reference TRBV2 and TRBJ2-5, the CDR3 gives the full variable domain: EPEVTQTPSHQVTQMGQEVILRCVPISNHLYFYWYRQILGQKVEFLVSFYNNEISEKSEIFDDQFSVERPDGSNFTLKIRSTKLEDSAMYFCASSVGSLQETQYFGPGTRLLVL.